This TCR beta chain was captured in a study of control samples from healthy donors and cancer patients. Trimming cost V 2 bases and J 0 bases, with 14 bases left between them. Germline CDR1 is SNHLY and CDR2 is FYNNEI. The CDR3 totals 16 residues. Generated by immunoSEQ multiplex PCR, the TCRdb table keeps only in-frame clones and is missing some. The top ten hold over 6.5% of the sample, which has around 120,000 clones, around 87% seen once. Sequencing input: blood. The TCR sequence derives from a man aged 35-49 years in good health. This sequence joins TRBV2 and TRBJ2-7, with D perhaps being TRBD1 or TRBD2 (5 bases each). CDR3 residues: CASSENLGVNSYEQYF. Written as DNA, the CDR3 is TGTGCCAGCAGTGAAAATCTGGGGGTTAACTCCTACGAGCAGTACTTC.